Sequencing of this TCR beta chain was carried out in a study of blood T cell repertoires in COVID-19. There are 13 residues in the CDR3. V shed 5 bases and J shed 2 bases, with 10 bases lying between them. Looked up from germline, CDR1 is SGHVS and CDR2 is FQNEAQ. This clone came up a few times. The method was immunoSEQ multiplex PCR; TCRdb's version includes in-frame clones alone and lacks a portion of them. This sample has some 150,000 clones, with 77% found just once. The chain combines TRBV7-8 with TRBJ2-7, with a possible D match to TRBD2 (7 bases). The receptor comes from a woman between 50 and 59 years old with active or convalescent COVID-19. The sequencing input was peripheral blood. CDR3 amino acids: CASSKGGAYEQYF. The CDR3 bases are TGTGCCAGCAGCAAGGGGGGGGCCTACGAGCAGTACTTC.